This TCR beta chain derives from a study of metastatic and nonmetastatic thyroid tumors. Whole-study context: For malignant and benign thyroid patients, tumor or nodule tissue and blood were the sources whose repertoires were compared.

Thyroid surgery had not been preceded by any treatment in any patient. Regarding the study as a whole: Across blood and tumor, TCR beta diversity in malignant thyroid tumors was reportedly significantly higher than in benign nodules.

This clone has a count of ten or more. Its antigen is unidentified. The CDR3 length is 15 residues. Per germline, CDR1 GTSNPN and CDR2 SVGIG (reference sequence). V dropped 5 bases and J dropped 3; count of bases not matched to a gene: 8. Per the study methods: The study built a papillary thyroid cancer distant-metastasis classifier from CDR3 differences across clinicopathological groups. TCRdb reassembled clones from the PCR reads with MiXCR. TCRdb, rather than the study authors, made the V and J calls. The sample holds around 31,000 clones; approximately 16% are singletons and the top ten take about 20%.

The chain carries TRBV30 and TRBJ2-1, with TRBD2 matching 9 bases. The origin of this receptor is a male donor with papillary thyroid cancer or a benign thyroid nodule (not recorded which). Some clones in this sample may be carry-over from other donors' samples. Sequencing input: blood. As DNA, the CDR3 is TGTGCCTGGGCCTCCTCTAGCGGGGTCTACAATGAGCAGTTCTTC. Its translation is CAWASSSGVYNEQFF.